The entry below gives a single TCR beta chain sequence along with its context. Its antigen remains unknown. In the PCR, 60 Vbeta and 13 Jbeta primers were used. Method: immunoSEQ multiplex PCR; TCRdb's copy keeps in-frame clones and lacks some. Of about 140,000 clones listed, around 80% were seen once; the top ten hold around 7%. These data are taken from a study of cytomegalovirus exposure and HLA in healthy donors. Study-wide findings and caveats: Among CMV-associated TCR beta chains, most appeared HLA-restricted in a later analysis. TCR beta V segments were, for the most part, productive about 87% or about 30% of the time in an earlier analysis.

CDR3 length equals 16 residues. The source of this sequence is a man aged 35 to 55 in good health and CMV-seropositive. The gene calls are TRBV21-1 and TRBJ1-1; the table's D call, TRBD1, has no DNA check behind it. TRBV21-1 is given as a pseudogene. Material: PBMCs. The CDR3 bases are TGTGCCAGCAGCGCCCGGGACAGGGGGCTGAACACTGAAGCTTTCTTT. Its protein product is CASSARDRGLNTEAFF.